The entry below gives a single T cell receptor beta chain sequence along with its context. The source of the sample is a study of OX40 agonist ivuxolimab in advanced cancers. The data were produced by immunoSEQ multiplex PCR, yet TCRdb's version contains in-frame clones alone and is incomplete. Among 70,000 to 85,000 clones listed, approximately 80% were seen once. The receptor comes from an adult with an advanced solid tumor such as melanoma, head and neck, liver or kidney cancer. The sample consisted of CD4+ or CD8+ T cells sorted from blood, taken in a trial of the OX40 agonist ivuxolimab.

Here the CDR3 reads CASQQQPIYEQYF. CDR3 in DNA: TGTGCCAGCCAACAGCAGCCTATCTACGAGCAGTACTTC. The V and J genes are TRBV2 and TRBJ2-7; D ambiguous. Trimming cost V 8 bases and J 3 bases, with 14 bases left between them. This CDR3 has 13 amino acids. CDR1 and CDR2 (germline): SNHLY, FYNNEI.